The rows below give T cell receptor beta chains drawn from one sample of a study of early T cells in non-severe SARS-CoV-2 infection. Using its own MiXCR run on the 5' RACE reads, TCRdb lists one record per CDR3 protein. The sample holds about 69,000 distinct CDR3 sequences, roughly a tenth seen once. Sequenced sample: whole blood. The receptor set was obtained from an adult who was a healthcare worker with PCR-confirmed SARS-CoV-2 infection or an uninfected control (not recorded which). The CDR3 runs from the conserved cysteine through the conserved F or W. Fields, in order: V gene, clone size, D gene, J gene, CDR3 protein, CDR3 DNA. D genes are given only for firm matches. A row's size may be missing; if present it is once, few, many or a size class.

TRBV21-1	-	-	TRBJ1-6	CASSKVDSLSSYNSPLHF	TGTGCCAGCAGCAAAGTCGACAGCCTAAGCTCCTATAATTCACCCCTCCACTTT
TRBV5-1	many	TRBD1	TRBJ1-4	CASSLMGQENEKLFF	TGCGCCAGCAGCTTGATGGGACAGGAGAATGAAAAACTGTTTTTT
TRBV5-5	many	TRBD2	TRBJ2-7	CASSPISGGKIEQYF	TGTGCCAGCAGCCCCATAAGCGGGGGGAAAATCGAGCAGTACTTC
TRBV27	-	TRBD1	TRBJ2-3	CASYKTGGTDTQYF	TGTGCCAGCTATAAGACAGGGGGAACAGATACGCAGTATTTT
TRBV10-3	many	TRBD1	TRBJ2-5	CAISGDQDRGLETQYF	TGTGCCATCAGTGGGGACCAAGACAGGGGGCTGGAGACCCAGTACTTC
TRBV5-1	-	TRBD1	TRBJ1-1	CASSLGVNRGMNTEAFF	TGCGCCAGCAGCTTGGGCGTCAACAGGGGGATGAACACTGAAGCTTTCTTT
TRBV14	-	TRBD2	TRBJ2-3	CASSQDMSSGSTDTQYF	TGTGCCAGCAGCCAAGATATGTCTAGCGGGAGCACAGATACGCAGTATTTT
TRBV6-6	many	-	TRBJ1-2	CASSRQENYGYTF	TGTGCCAGCAGCCGACAGGAGAACTATGGCTACACCTTC
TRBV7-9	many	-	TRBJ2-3	CASSPAGRTSTDTQYF	TGTGCCAGCAGCCCCGCAGGAAGGACTAGCACAGATACGCAGTATTTT
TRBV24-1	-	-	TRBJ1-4	CATSETGGTNEKLFF	TGTGCCACCAGTGAGACAGGTGGAACTAATGAAAAACTGTTTTTT
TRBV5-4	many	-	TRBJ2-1	CASSWGSPGYNEQFF	TGTGCCAGCAGCTGGGGCAGCCCGGGGTACAATGAGCAGTTCTTC
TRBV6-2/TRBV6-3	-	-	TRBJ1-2	CASREPGREVGYTF	TGTGCCAGCAGGGAACCAGGGAGGGAAGTTGGCTACACCTTC
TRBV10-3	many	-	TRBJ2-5	CAISELASVLETQYF	TGTGCCATCAGTGAATTGGCTTCCGTTTTAGAGACCCAGTACTTC
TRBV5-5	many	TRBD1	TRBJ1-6	CASTTGGNSPLHF	TGTGCCAGCACGACAGGGGGCAATTCACCCCTCCACTTT
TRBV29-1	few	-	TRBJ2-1	CSVAAIEQFF	TGCAGCGTTGCAGCTATTGAGCAGTTCTTC
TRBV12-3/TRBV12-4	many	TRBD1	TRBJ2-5	CASSLMGQKEETQYF	TGTGCCAGCAGTCTCATGGGACAGAAAGAAGAGACCCAGTACTTC
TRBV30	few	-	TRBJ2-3	CAWTDSGDTQYF	TGTGCCTGGACCGATTCAGGGGATACGCAGTATTTT
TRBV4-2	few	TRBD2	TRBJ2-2	CASRPWSETSGRTGELFF	TGTGCCAGCAGACCCTGGTCCGAGACTAGCGGGCGCACCGGGGAGCTGTTTTTT
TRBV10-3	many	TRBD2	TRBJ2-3	CATGLAGDTDTQYF	TGTGCCACCGGACTAGCGGGGGACACAGATACGCAGTATTTT
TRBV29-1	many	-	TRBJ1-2	CSVVGQGIYTF	TGCAGCGTTGTAGGACAAGGAATCTACACCTTC
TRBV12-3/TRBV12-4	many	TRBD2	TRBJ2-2	CASSWMGLAGVGTGELFF	TGTGCCAGCAGTTGGATGGGACTAGCGGGAGTTGGCACCGGGGAGCTGTTTTTT
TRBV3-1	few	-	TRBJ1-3	CASSRGTSGNTIYF	TGTGCCAGCAGCCGGGGGACCTCTGGAAACACCATATATTTT
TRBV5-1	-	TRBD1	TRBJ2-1	CASSLEGQGAVDEQFF	TGCGCCAGCAGCTTGGAAGGGCAGGGGGCGGTGGATGAGCAGTTCTTC
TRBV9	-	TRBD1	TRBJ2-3	CASSGRTGPRADTQYF	TGTGCCAGCAGCGGGCGGACAGGGCCTCGAGCAGATACGCAGTATTTT
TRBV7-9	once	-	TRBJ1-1	CASSFVGTKGTEAFF	TGTGCCAGCAGCTTCGTGGGGACGAAGGGCACTGAAGCTTTCTTT
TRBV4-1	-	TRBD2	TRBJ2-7	CASSQDLPLAGGSYEQYF	TGCGCCAGCAGCCAAGATCTCCCACTAGCGGGAGGGTCCTACGAGCAGTACTTC
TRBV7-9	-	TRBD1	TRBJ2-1	CASSFGTGRGNEQFF	TGTGCCAGCAGCTTCGGGACAGGGAGGGGGAATGAGCAGTTCTTC
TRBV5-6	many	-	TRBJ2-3	CASSSVAAPSDTQYF	TGTGCCAGCAGCTCCGTAGCGGCACCCTCAGATACGCAGTATTTT
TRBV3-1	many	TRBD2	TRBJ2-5	CASSQDPSGAQETQYF	TGTGCCAGCAGCCAAGACCCTAGCGGGGCCCAAGAGACCCAGTACTTC
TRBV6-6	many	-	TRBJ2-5	CASAAQETQYF	TGTGCCTCCGCGGCCCAAGAGACCCAGTACTTC
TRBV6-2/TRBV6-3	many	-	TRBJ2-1	CASSYGAGLKNEQFF	TGTGCCAGCAGTTACGGGGCGGGGCTTAAGAATGAGCAGTTCTTC
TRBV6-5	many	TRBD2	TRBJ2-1	CASSYWSGGRASLGEQFF	TGTGCCAGCAGTTACTGGAGTGGCGGGAGGGCCTCCTTAGGTGAGCAGTTCTTC